The entry below describes one T cell receptor beta chain. Its antigen is currently unknown. The data are from a study of T-cell memory formation after mild COVID-19. Study-level background: The TCR clusters were mostly specific to one donor. Findings and limits, study-wide: Clones shrinking from day 15 to 85 showed even CD4/CD8 mixes; later expanders tilted CD4+.

5'RACE, which relied on constant-segment primers, yielded TCR alpha and TCR beta cDNA libraries carrying sample barcodes and UMIs. TCRdb redid the calling of the 5' RACE reads with MiXCR, one entry per CDR3 protein. The repertoire holds 45,000 to 65,000 distinct CDR3 sequences, with 8% to 9.5% as singletons. The CDR3 totals 16 residues. The V end was cut by 7 bases, the J end by 1 base, with 19 bases between. Germline values: CDR1 LNHDA, CDR2 SQIVND (reference sequence). The chain carries TRBV19 and TRBJ1-1, with D possibly being TRBD1 (6 bases). The sequence derives from a man between 18 and 35 years old who had mild COVID-19 (a few samples of this study predate the infection). Cell type and time point are not known. Material: PBMCs or a T cell subset sorted from them (not recorded which). The CDR3 DNA reads TGTGCCAGTATCCGTTGGCAGGGGATCGGGAACACTGAAGCTTTCTTT. Its protein is CASIRWQGIGNTEAFF.